This T cell receptor (beta chain) comes out of a study of T cell responses to AZD1222 COVID-19 vaccine. Sequencing used immunoSEQ multiplex PCR; TCRdb keeps in-frame clones, though not all of them. The table records about 140,000 clones, roughly 90% of them present only once. The ends were cut back, 0 bases at V and 10 bases at J, with 16 bases in the middle. The V gene's germline CDR1 is MNHNY and CDR2 SVGAGI (reference sequence). The CDR3 is 16 amino acids. Regarding this clone: Its specificity is not known.

The study's findings and limits: Just a handful of people given AZD1222 tested seropositive at baseline. Repertoires were obtained solely post-peak T cell response. Nearly half of the spike-specific TCRs reportedly recognize variant regions that carry no mutations. Donors skewed white British and female; clonal diversity was possibly underestimated.

V is TRBV6-6 and J is TRBJ1-6; the D is unclear. The source was peripheral blood, collected 28 days after the second dose of the MenACWY control vaccine. The source is an adult who received the MenACWY meningococcal vaccine as a control. CDR3 sequence (DNA): TGTGCCAGCAGTTACTCGATGTGGGATGTCGGGTCACCCCTCCACTTT. This translates into CASSYSMWDVGSPLHF.